This entry describes one T cell receptor beta chain. The data derive from a study of blood T cell repertoires in COVID-19. Sequencing was performed with immunoSEQ multiplex PCR; in TCRdb, only in-frame clones are kept and a portion is missing. The table includes 150,000 to 200,000 clones, around three quarters detected once. The source of this sequence is a man in his fifties or sixties with active or convalescent COVID-19. Source material: peripheral blood.

CDR3 in DNA: TGTGCCAGCAGCCAACTAACGGCGGGACTCCACAATGAGCAGTTCTTC. This translates into CASSQLTAGLHNEQFF. V usage is TRBV4-2 and J usage is TRBJ2-1; weak D call: TRBD2 (6 bases). The CDR3 spans 16 residues. CDR1 and CDR2 from the germline V gene are LGHNA and YNFKEQ. V was cut by 2 bases and J by 5 bases, with 16 bases left in between.